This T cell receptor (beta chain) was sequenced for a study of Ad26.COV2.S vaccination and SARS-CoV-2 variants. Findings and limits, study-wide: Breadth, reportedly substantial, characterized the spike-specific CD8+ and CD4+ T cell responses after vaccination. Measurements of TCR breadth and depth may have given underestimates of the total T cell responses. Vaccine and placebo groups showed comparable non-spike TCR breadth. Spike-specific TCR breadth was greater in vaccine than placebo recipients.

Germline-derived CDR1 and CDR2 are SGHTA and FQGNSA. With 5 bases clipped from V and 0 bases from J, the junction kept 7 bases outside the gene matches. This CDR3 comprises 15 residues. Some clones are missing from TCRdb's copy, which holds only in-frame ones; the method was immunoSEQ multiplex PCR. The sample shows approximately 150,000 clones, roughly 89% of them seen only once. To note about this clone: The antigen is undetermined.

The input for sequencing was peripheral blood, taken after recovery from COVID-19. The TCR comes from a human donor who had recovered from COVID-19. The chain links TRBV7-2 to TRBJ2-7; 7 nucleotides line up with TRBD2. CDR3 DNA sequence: TGTGCCAGCAGCGAATTCGGGGGGAGCTCCTACGAGCAGTACTTC. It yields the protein CASSEFGGSSYEQYF.